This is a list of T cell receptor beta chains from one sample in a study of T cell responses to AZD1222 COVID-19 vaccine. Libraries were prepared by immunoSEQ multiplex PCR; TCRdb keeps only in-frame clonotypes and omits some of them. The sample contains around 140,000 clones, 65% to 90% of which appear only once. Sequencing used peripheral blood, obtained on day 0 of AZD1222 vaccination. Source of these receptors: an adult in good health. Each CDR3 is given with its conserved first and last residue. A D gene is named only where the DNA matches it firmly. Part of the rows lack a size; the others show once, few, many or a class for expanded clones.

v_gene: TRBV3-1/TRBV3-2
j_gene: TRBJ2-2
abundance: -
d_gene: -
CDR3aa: CASSLSGTKTGELFF
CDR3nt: TGTGCCAGCAGCCTTAGCGGTACTAAGACCGGGGAGCTGTTTTTT

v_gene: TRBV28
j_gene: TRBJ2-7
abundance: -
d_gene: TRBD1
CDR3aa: CASSWETGGIYEQYF
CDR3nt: TGTGCCAGCAGTTGGGAGACAGGGGGCATCTACGAGCAGTACTTC

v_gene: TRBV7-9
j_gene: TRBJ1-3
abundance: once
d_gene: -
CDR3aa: CASSFLGMPGNTIYF
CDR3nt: TGTGCCAGCAGCTTCCTAGGGATGCCTGGAAACACCATATATTTT

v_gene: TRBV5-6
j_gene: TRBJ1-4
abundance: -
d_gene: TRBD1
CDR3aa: CASSLGGQGTNEKLFF
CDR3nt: TGTGCCAGCAGCTTGGGTGGACAGGGAACCAATGAAAAACTGTTTTTT

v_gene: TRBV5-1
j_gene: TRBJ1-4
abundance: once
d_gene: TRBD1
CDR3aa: CASSIGQGNEKLFF
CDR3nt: TGCGCCAGCAGCATCGGACAGGGGAATGAAAAACTGTTTTTT

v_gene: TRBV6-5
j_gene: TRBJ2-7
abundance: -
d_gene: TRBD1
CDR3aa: CASSYSGDSPYEQYF
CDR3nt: TGTGCCAGCAGTTACTCGGGGGACAGTCCCTACGAGCAGTACTTC

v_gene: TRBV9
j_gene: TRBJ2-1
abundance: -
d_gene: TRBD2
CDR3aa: CASSVYGGEKNEQFF
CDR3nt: TGTGCCAGCAGCGTATACGGGGGGGAAAAAAATGAGCAGTTCTTC

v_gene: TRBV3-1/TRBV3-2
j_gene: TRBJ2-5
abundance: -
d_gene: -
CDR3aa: CASSEDGGPYNQETQYF
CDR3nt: TGTGCCTCATCGGAGGATGGGGGACCCTACAACCAAGAGACCCAGTACTTC

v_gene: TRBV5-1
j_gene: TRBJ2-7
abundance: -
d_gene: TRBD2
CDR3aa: CASSLARGGTYEQYF
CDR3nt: TGCGCCAGCAGCTTGGCGCGGGGGGGTACCTACGAGCAGTACTTC

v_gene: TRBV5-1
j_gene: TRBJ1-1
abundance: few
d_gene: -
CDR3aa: CASSLVTSNTEAFF
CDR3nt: TGCGCCAGCAGCTTGGTGACCAGTAACACTGAAGCTTTCTTT

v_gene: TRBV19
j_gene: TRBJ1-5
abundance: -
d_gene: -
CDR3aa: CASSTPPSRGQGQPQHF
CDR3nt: TGTGCCAGTAGTACCCCCCCCAGCAGGGGACAAGGTCAGCCCCAGCATTTT

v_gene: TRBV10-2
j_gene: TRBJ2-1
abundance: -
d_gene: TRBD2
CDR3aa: CASSSNQRGYNEQFF
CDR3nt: TGCGCCAGCAGTTCGAACCAGCGGGGATACAATGAGCAGTTCTTC

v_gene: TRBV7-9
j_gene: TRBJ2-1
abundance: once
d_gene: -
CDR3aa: CASSLVAPDNEQFF
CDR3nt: TGTGCCAGCAGCTTAGTGGCGCCTGACAATGAGCAGTTCTTC

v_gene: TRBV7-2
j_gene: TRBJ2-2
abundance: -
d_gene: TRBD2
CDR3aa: CASSQRASGGAGELFF
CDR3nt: TGTGCCAGCAGCCAAAGGGCTAGCGGGGGGGCCGGGGAGCTGTTTTTT

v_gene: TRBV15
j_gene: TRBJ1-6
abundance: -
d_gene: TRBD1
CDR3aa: CATSPGTGVSPLHF
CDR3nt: TGTGCCACCAGCCCCGGGACAGGGGTGTCACCCCTCCACTTT

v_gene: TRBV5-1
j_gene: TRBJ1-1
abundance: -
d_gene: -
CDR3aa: CASSPRPGETEAFF
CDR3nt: TGCGCCAGCAGCCCCAGACCCGGGGAGACTGAAGCTTTCTTT

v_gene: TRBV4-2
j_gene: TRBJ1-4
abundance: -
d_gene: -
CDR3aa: CASSPGTIREKLFF
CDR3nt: TGTGCCAGCAGTCCCGGGACAATCCGTGAAAAACTGTTTTTT

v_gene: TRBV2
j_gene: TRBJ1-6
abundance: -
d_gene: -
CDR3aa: CASSEQGNRNSPLHF
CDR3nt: TGTGCCAGCAGTGAACAGGGGAATAGGAATTCACCCCTCCACTTT